A single T cell receptor beta chain is shown here with its context. Germline V CDR1 and CDR2: MNHEY, SVGAGI. The CDR3 spans 15 residues. Trimming removed 6 bases from V and 0 bases from J, with 12 bases in between. TCRdb keeps only in-frame clones here, not all; method: immunoSEQ multiplex PCR. The repertoire consists of hundreds of thousands of clones, with around nine tenths occurring once and the leading ten covering 2.6%. This specimen comes from a study of blood T cell repertoires in COVID-19. The rearrangement uses TRBV6-5 and TRBJ1-3; D ambiguous. Sequencing input: PBMCs or T cells enriched from blood (not recorded which). The clonotype was recovered from a man aged 60-69 years who had recovered from COVID-19. The CDR3 DNA sequence: TGTGCCAGCAGATACCAGGCTCTCTCTGGAAACACCATATATTTT. It translates to CASRYQALSGNTIYF.